This note documents a single T cell receptor (beta chain) sequence. Its antigen is not identified. These data are taken from a study of human T cells and chemical hapten exposure. About the research overall: Recorded diagnoses among the mostly female patients were alopecia areata, totalis or universalis.

Individual cDNA molecules had unique molecular identifiers attached to them by the library. MiXCR, run by TCRdb on the RACE reads, gives a single entry per CDR3 protein. Here the sample spans about 52,000 distinct CDR3 sequences, 9.5% to 10% being singletons. Between the trimmed V and J ends, which lost 0 bases and 2 bases, there was a span of 16 bases. The CDR3 extends over 17 amino acids. Per the germline V gene, CDR1 is SGHRS and CDR2 is YFSETQ. The study's findings and limits: Having alopecia, the donors may differ immunologically from healthy people. Among expanded TCRs, significantly more large CDR3 similarity clusters formed than among controls.

Documented time point: pre-sensitization, week 0. Treatment specified: therapeutic diphenylcyclopropenone sensitization with weekly scalp DPC. Researchers extracted total RNA from unfractionated whole blood. This receptor was taken from a woman aged 25 to 39 with alopecia areata. Some clones in this sample may be carry-over from other donors' samples. The V gene is TRBV5-1, the J gene TRBJ2-3; D assignment may be TRBD1 or TRBD2 (6 bases each). This sample comprised whole blood, obtained in connection with sensitization to the hapten diphenylcyclopropenone (DPC). The CDR3 DNA follows: TGCGCCAGCAGCTTGGCAGGGGTAGCGGAGTACACAGATACGCAGTATTTT. Translated: CASSLAGVAEYTDTQYF.